What follows are 17 T cell receptor beta chains derived from one specimen sequenced in a study of response to subunit inactivated influenza vaccine. TCRdb reanalysed the RT-PCR reads using MiXCR and keeps one entry per CDR3 protein. The top ten clones hold around a tenth of a sample with 710,000 or so distinct CDR3 sequences, more than 15% of them seen once. Specimen: PBMCs from blood, collected approximately 13 days after vaccination. These receptors were taken from a man aged 45-65 years who received an inactivated influenza vaccine.

The chain links TRBV12-3 or TRBV12-4 to TRBJ2-5; TRBD1 might be the D (6 bases). The CDR3 spans 12 residues. V was cut by 6 bases and J by 5 bases, with 10 bases left in between. This chain's CDR3 is CASSTGPETQYF. The CDR3 nucleotides are TGTGCCAGCAGCACAGGGCCGGAGACCCAGTACTTC.

The chain has TRBV20-1 and TRBJ2-5; the match to TRBD1 covers 7 bases. The V segment lost 3 bases and the J segment 1 base; nucleotides outside the gene matches: 5. The CDR3 is 14 amino acids. The germline gives CDR1 DFQATT, CDR2 SNEGSKA (reference sequence). The CDR3 spells CSARGQTAQETQYF. CDR3 DNA: TGCAGTGCTAGGGGACAGACGGCCCAAGAGACCCAGTACTTC.

V and J are TRBV6-2 or TRBV6-3 and TRBJ2-3; tentatively, D is TRBD1 (5 bases). The ends were cut back, 1 base at V and 1 base at J, with 9 bases in the middle. The CDR3 spans 15 residues. Germline V gene lookup returns CDR1 MNHEY and CDR2 SVGEGT. The CDR3 DNA sequence: TGTGCCAGCAGTTACTGGGGCGCCGGCACAGATACGCAGTATTTT. The encoded protein is CASSYWGAGTDTQYF.

This clonotype was counted between two and nine times. This chain uses TRBV14 with TRBJ2-3; D is ambiguous. Trimming removed 0 bases from V and 2 bases from J, with 15 bases in between. The V gene's germline CDR1 is SGHDN and CDR2 FVKESK. The CDR3 has 17 residues. The CDR3: CASSQDLGSRFTDTQYF. The CDR3 region has the DNA TGTGCCAGCAGCCAAGATCTGGGGTCCAGATTCACAGATACGCAGTATTTT. Filled out from reference TRBV14 and TRBJ2-3, the complete variable domain reads EAGVTQFPSHSVIEKGQTVTLRCDPISGHDNLYWYRRVMGKEIKFLLHFVKESKQDESGMPNNRFLAERTGGTYSTLKVQPAELEDSGVYFCASSQDLGSRFTDTQYFGPGTRLTVL.

This clonotype was detected a few times. The CDR3 is CASSRSGARLNEKLFF. CDR3 coding DNA: TGCGCCAGCAGCCGGTCCGGGGCCAGGTTGAATGAAAAACTGTTTTTT. The chain employs TRBV4-3 and TRBJ1-4; D possibly corresponds to TRBD1 (5 bases). The germline CDR1 and CDR2 sequences are LGHNA and YSLEER. This CDR3 spans 16 amino acids. V shed 4 bases and J shed 5 bases, with 17 bases lying between them.

This chain connects TRBV7-6 to TRBJ2-7; D is perhaps TRBD1 (5 bases). V was clipped by 5 bases and J by 5 bases, with 19 bases between them. In germline, CDR1 is SGHVS, CDR2 FNYEAQ. This CDR3 contains 15 residues. CDR3 loop: CASSPPGLVVHEQYF. The CDR3 coding sequence is TGTGCCAGCAGCCCACCAGGGCTAGTAGTCCACGAGCAGTACTTC.

This clonotype was counted a few times. The V call is TRBV7-9, the J call TRBJ2-7; tentatively, D is TRBD1 (6 bases). V was pared by 1 base and J by 4 bases, with 14 bases between. Germline V lookup: CDR1 SEHNR, CDR2 FQNEAQ (reference sequence). CDR3 length equals 15 residues. This chain's CDR3 is CASSLGLRDKYEQYF. The CDR3 DNA follows: TGTGCCAGCAGCTTAGGTTTAAGGGACAAGTACGAGCAGTACTTC.

This clonotype was recorded many times. The V gene is TRBV28, the J gene TRBJ1-2; weak D call: TRBD1 (5 bases). With 6 bases removed from V and 1 base from J, the gap between germline ends came to 15 bases. The CDR3 sequence is 15 residues long. CDR1 and CDR2 from the germline V gene are MDHEN and SYDVKM. CDR3 DNA sequence: TGTGCCAGCAGGAGGGGAAGCTCCCGTAACTATGGCTACACCTTC. It is translated as CASRRGSSRNYGYTF.

This clonotype was seen many times. J is TRBJ2-4 and V is TRBV18, with D possibly being TRBD2 (5 bases). V lost 3 bases, J lost 1 base, and 7 bases lay in between. In germline, CDR1 is KGHSH, CDR2 LQKENI. The CDR3 covers 14 residues. The chain's CDR3 is CASSPPGAKNIQYF. The CDR3 DNA is TGTGCCAGCTCACCCCCGGGGGCCAAAAACATTCAGTACTTC.

This chain links TRBV4-1 with TRBJ2-3, with TRBD1 as a possible D gene (5 bases). The length of the CDR3 is 13 residues. Germline values: CDR1 MGHRA, CDR2 YSYEKL. Trimming removed 3 bases at V and 3 bases at J, with 7 bases between. The chain's CDR3 is CASSHQGTDTQYF. The CDR3, as DNA: TGCGCCAGCAGCCACCAGGGAACAGATACGCAGTATTTT.

This clonotype was recorded a few times. CDR3 sequence (DNA): TGCAGTGCTAGTAGGCAGAACAATGAGCAGTTCTTC. This encodes CSASRQNNEQFF. The rearrangement links TRBV20-1 to TRBJ2-1, with D unresolved. The CDR3 has 12 residues. V dropped 3 bases and J dropped 5 bases, with 8 bases sitting between them. CDR1 is DFQATT and CDR2 is SNEGSKA in the germline V gene (reference sequence).

This clonotype was detected a few times. The genes are TRBV4-1 and TRBJ2-5, with no clear D. Germline CDR1 and CDR2: MGHRA and YSYEKL. The CDR3 has 15 amino acids. V gave up 2 bases and J gave up 5 bases, with 15 bases separating them. The CDR3 region is CASSQLGWSAETQYF. The CDR3 DNA sequence: TGCGCCAGCAGCCAACTAGGGTGGAGCGCGGAGACCCAGTACTTC.

This clonotype was seen more than once but under ten times. The rearrangement joins TRBV4-1 to TRBJ2-1, with TRBD2 matching over 8 bases. Germline loops: CDR1 MGHRA, CDR2 YSYEKL. With 3 bases clipped from V and 5 bases from J, the junction kept 3 bases outside the gene matches. This CDR3 has 14 residues. The CDR3 sequence: CASSQPGGNNEQFF. The CDR3 region has the DNA TGCGCCAGCAGCCAGCCGGGGGGGAACAATGAGCAGTTCTTC.

The chain has TRBV30 and TRBJ1-2; D remains unclear. CDR3 length equals 11 residues. Trimming took off 0 bases at V and 5 bases at J, with 4 bases between the two ends. Germline-derived CDR1 and CDR2 are GTSNPN and SVGIG (reference sequence). The CDR3 DNA reads as TGTGCCTGGAGTGTGGGTTATGGCTACACCTTC. The encoded protein is CAWSVGYGYTF.

Only a few counts were recorded for this clonotype. Here the CDR3 reads CASSQGITYNEQFF. DNA of the CDR3: TGTGCCAGCTCCCAGGGGATCACCTACAATGAGCAGTTCTTC. The chain joins TRBV28 to TRBJ2-1, with a tentative D call TRBD1 (6 bases). V was trimmed by 8 bases and J by 2 bases, leaving 13 bases between them. Germline V gives CDR1 MDHEN, CDR2 SYDVKM. The CDR3 runs 14 residues. Complete variable domain (other parts from reference TRBV28 and TRBJ2-1): DVKVTQSSRYLVKRTGEKVFLECVQDMDHENMFWYRQDPGLGLRLIYFSYDVKMKEKGDIPEGYSVSREKKERFSLILESASTNQTSMYLCASSQGITYNEQFFGPGTRLTVL.

A word on this clonotype: One end of the junction varies from germline; a read error may be responsible. The chain recombines TRBV7-7 with TRBJ2-7; 8 nucleotides align to TRBD2. This CDR3 region has 13 residues. From germline, CDR1 is SSHAT and CDR2 FNYEAQ (reference sequence). The chain's CDR3 is CGSSFTSGYEQYF. CDR3 nucleotide sequence: TGTGGCAGCAGCTTTACTAGCGGCTACGAGCAGTACTTC.

This clonotype was counted between two and nine times. The rearrangement links TRBV7-2 to TRBJ2-7; 7 positions match TRBD1. Germline V gene sequence: CDR1 SGHTA, CDR2 FQGNSA. This CDR3 is 13 amino acids long. Trimming at V came to 5 bases and at J to 9 bases, leaving 10 bases not matched to a gene. The chain's CDR3 is CASSNRGSPRQYF. CDR3 DNA: TGTGCCAGCAGCAACAGGGGATCTCCGCGGCAGTACTTC.